This T cell receptor (beta chain) was identified in a study of blood T cell repertoires in COVID-19. Study summary: Acute and convalescent COVID-19 samples came from the United States, Italy and Spain.

About this clone itself: Other DNA sequences in the sample encode the same CDR3.

Sequencing was performed with immunoSEQ multiplex PCR; in TCRdb, only in-frame clones are kept and a portion is missing. The sample includes about 89,000 clones, 80% of them seen just once. Germline V gives CDR1 SGHDN, CDR2 FVKESK. The CDR3 is made up of 15 amino acids. J lost 3 bases, V lost 1 base, and 4 bases had no gene match. The sample taken for sequencing was peripheral blood. V is TRBV14 and J is TRBJ2-7; the match to TRBD2 covers 9 bases. The receptor comes from a woman of 80 years or more with acute or convalescent COVID-19. The DNA for the CDR3 is TGTGCCAGCAGCCAAGGTCTAGCGGGGAGCTACGAGCAGTACTTC. This sequence encodes CASSQGLAGSYEQYF.